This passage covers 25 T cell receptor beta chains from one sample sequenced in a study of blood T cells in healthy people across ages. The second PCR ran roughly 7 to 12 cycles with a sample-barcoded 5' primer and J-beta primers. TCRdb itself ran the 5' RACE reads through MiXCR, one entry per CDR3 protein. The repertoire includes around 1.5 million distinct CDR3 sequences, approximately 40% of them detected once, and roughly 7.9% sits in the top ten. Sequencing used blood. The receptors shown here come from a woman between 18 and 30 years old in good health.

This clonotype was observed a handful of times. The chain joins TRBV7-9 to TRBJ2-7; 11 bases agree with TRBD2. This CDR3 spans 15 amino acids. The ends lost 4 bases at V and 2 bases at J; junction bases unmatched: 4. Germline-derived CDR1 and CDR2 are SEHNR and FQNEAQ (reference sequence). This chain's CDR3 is CASSSGLAGTYEQYF. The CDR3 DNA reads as TGTGCCAGCAGCTCAGGACTAGCGGGCACCTACGAGCAGTACTTC.

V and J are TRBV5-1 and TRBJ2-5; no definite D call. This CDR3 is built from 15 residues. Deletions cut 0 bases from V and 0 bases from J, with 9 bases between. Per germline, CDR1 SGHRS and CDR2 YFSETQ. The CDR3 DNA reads TGCGCCAGCAGCTTGGCTCACCCGTACCAAGAGACCCAGTACTTC. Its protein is CASSLAHPYQETQYF.

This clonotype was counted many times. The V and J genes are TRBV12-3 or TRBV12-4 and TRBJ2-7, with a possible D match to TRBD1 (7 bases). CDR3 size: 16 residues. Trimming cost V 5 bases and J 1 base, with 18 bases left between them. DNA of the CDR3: TGTGCCAGCAGTCTTAGGGGCAGGGGGGAATCCTACGAGCAGTACTTC. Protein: CASSLRGRGESYEQYF.

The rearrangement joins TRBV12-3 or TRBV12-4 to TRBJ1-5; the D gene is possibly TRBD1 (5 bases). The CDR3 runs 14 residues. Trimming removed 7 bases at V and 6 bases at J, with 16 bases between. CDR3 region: CASTLLGVGQPQHF. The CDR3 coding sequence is TGTGCCAGCACCCTACTGGGGGTAGGTCAGCCCCAGCATTTT.

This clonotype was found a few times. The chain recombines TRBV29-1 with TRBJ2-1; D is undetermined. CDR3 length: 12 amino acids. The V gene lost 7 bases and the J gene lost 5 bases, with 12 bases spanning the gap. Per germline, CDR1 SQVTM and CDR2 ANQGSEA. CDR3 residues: CSERWRNNEQFF. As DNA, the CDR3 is TGCAGCGAGAGGTGGAGAAACAATGAGCAGTTCTTC.

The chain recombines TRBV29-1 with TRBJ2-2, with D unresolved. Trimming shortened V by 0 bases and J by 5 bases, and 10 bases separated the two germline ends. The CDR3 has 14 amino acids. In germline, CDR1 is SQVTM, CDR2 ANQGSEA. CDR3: CSVEDQTTTGELFF. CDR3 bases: TGCAGCGTTGAAGATCAGACGACTACCGGGGAGCTGTTTTTT.

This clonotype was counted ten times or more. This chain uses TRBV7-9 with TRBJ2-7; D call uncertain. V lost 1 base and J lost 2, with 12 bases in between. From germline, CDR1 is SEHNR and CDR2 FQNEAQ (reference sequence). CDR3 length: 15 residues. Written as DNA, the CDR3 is TGTGCCAGCAGCTTAGATAGTCTGGGGACCTACGAGCAGTACTTC. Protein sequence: CASSLDSLGTYEQYF. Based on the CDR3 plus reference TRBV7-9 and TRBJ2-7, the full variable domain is DTGVSQNPRHKITKRGQNVTFRCDPISEHNRLYWYRQTLGQGPEFLTYFQNEAQLEKSRLLSDRFSAERPKGSFSTLEIQRTEQGDSAMYLCASSLDSLGTYEQYFGPGTRLTVT.

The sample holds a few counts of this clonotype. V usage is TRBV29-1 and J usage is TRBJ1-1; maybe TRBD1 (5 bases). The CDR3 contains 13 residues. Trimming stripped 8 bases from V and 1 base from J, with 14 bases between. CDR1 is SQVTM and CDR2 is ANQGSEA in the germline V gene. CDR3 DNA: TGCAGCCACCCGGGACTCAGGAACACTGAAGCTTTCTTT. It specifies CSHPGLRNTEAFF.

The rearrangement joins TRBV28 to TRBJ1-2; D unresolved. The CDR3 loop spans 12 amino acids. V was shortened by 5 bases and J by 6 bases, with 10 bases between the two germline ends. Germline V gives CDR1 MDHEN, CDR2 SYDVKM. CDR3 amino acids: CASSITEDGYTF. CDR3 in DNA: TGTGCCAGCAGTATTACAGAAGATGGCTACACCTTC.

CDR3 sequence reads: CASSQDWSDRRNIQYF. The CDR3 nucleotides are TGCGCCAGCAGCCAAGATTGGTCGGATAGGAGAAACATTCAGTACTTC. The genes are TRBV4-1 and TRBJ2-4; D uncertain. The CDR3 totals 16 residues. CDR1 is MGHRA, CDR2 YSYEKL, per germline. The V end lost 0 bases, the J end lost 6 bases, and 15 bases lay between the germline ends.

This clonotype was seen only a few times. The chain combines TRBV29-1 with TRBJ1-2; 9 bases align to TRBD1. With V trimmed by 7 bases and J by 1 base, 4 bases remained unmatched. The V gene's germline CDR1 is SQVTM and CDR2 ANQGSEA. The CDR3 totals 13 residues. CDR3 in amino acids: CSGAGQGNYGYTF. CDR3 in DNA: TGCAGCGGTGCGGGACAGGGTAACTATGGCTACACCTTC. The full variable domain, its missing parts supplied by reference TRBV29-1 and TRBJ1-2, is SAVISQKPSRDICQRGTSLTIQCQVDSQVTMMFWYRQQPGQSLTLIATANQGSEATYESGFVIDKFPISRPNLTFSTLTVSNMSPEDSSIYLCSGAGQGNYGYTFGSGTRLTVV.

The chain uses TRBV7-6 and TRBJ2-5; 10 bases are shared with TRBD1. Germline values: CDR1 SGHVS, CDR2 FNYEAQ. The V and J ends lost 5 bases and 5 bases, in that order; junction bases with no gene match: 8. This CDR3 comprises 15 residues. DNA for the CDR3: TGTGCCAGCAGCCGTGGGACAGGGGTTTTTGAGACCCAGTACTTC. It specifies CASSRGTGVFETQYF.

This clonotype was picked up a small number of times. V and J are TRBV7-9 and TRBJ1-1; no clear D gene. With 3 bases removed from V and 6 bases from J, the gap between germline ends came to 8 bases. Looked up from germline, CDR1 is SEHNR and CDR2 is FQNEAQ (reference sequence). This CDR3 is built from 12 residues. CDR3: CASSLIMAEAFF. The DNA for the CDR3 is TGTGCCAGCAGCTTGATTATGGCTGAAGCTTTCTTT.

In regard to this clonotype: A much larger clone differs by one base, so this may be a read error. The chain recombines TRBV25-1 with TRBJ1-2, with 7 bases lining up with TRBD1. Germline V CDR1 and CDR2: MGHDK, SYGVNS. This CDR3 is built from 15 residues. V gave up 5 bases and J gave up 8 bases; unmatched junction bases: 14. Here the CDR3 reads CASSTTEGGLHGYTF. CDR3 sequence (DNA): TGTGCCAGCAGTACCACCGAAGGGGGCCTGCACGGCTACACCTTC.

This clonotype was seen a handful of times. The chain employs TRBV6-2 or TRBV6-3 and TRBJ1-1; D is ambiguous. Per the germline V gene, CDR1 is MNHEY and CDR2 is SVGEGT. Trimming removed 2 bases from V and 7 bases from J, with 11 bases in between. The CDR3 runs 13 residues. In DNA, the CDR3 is TGTGCCAGCAGTTACGGGGAGGCGGGTGAAGCTTTCTTT. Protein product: CASSYGEAGEAFF.

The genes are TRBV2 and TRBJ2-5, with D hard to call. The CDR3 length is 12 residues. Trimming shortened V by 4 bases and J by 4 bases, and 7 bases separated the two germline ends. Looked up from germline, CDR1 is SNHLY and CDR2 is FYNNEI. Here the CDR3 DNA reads TGTGCCAGCAGTGCCTTATCAGAGACCCAGTACTTC. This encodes CASSALSETQYF.

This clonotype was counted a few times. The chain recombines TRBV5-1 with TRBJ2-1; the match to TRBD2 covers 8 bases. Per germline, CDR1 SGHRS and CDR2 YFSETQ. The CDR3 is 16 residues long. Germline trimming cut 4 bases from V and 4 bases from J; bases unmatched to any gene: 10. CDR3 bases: TGCGCCAGCAGCACCCCGGGGCGGGAGGTTTACAATGAGCAGTTCTTC. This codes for CASSTPGREVYNEQFF.

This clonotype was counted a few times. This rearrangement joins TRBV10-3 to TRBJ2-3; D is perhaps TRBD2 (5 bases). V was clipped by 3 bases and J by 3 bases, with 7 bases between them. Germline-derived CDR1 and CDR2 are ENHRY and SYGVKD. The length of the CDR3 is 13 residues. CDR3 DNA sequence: TGTGCCATCAGTGACGGGAAGACAGATACGCAGTATTTT. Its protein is CAISDGKTDTQYF.

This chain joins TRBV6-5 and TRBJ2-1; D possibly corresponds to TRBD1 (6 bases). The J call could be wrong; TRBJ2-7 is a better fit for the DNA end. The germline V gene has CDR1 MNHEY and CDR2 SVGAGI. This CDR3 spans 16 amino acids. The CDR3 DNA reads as TGTGCCAGCAGTTATGGACAGTCTCGCTCCTACAATGAGCAGTACTTC. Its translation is CASSYGQSRSYNEQYF.

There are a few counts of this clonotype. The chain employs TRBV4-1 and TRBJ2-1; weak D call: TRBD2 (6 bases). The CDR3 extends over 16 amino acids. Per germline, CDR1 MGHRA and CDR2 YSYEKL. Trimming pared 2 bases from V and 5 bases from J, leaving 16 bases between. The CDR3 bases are TGCGCCAGCAGCCAACCACTGGGACTGGATGACAATGAGCAGTTCTTC. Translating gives CASSQPLGLDDNEQFF.

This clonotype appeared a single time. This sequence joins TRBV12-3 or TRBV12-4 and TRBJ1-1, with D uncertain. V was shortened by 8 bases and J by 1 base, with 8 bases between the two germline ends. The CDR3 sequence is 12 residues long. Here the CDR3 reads CASYLGNTEAFF. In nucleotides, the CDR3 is TGTGCCAGCTACCTGGGGAACACTGAAGCTTTCTTT.

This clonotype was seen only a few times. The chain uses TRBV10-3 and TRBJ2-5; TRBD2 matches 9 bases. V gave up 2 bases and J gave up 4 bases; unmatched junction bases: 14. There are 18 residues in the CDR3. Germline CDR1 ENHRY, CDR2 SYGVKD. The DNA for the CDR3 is TGTGCCATCAGTGAGGGAGTTGGCGGGGGGGCCGTCGGAGAGACCCAGTACTTC. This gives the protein CAISEGVGGGAVGETQYF.

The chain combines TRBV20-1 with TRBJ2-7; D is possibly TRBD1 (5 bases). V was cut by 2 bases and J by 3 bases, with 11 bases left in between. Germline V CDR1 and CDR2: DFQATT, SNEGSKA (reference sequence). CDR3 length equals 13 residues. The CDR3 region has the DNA TGCAGTGCTAGATATCCGGACAACTACGAGCAGTACTTC. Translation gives CSARYPDNYEQYF.

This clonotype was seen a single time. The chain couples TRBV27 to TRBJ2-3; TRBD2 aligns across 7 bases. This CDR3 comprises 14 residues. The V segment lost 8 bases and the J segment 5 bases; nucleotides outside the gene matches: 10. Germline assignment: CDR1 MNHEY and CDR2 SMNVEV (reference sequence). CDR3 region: CASRPRGGGDTQYF. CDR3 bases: TGTGCCAGCCGTCCACGTGGGGGGGGAGATACGCAGTATTTT.

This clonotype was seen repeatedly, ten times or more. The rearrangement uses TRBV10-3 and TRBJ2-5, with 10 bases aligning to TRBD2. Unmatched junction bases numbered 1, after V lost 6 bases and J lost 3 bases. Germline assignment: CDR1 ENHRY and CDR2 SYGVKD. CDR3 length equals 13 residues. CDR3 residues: CAISGTSEETQYF. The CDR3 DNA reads TGTGCCATCAGCGGGACTAGCGAAGAGACCCAGTACTTC.